The clone carrying this TCR beta chain was observed a handful of times. Patients of the Seattle cohort, enrolled during active infection, were followed longitudinally. In the source study's methods: Amplification of reference gene primers was used by the study to estimate nucleated cell counts. Generated by immunoSEQ multiplex PCR, the TCRdb table keeps only in-frame clones and is missing some. That table is the source of V, J and clone size, and D and trimming were worked out from the DNA. Seen here are 200,000 to 250,000 clones, about 85% observed once, and the top ten hold under 12%. Germline V gene lookup returns CDR1 MDHEN and CDR2 SYDVKM. This CDR3 comprises 17 residues. The junction had 9 bases not matched to a gene; V was cut back by 1 base and J by 6 bases. The data were obtained in a study of blood T cell repertoires in COVID-19. Study-wide context: Italy, Spain and the United States were the sources of the convalescent and acute COVID-19 samples.

The chain couples TRBV28 to TRBJ1-5; 10 bases are a match to TRBD1. The sample consisted of peripheral blood. The receptor comes from a woman older than 75 with COVID-19, enrolled during active disease. CDR3 bases: TGTGCCAGCAGTTTATTAGGAGGGACAGGGGTCCCTCAGCCCCAGCATTTT. Residues: CASSLLGGTGVPQPQHF.